This T cell receptor beta chain was profiled in a study of Ad26.COV2.S vaccination and SARS-CoV-2 variants. The CDR3 has 13 residues. Germline CDR1 reads SQVTM; CDR2 reads ANQGSEA. Trimming removed 4 bases from V and 0 bases from J, with 9 bases in between. Findings and limits, study-wide: Placebo and vaccine recipients had non-spike TCR breadth that was similar.

Libraries were prepared by immunoSEQ multiplex PCR; TCRdb keeps only in-frame clonotypes and omits some of them. This table has some 480,000 clones, approximately 90% appearing once. Treatment: some 19 received Ad26.COV2.S at low or high dose, single or two shots; roughly five received placebo; per-sample allocation not given. Samples came from day 63 after the first vaccine or placebo injection. At a Boston site, the person donating was an adult of 18-55 years. SARS-CoV-2 spike from the Wuhan strain was encoded by the vaccine, an Ad26 vector. This clone occurred once. No antigen is known for it. The source is a person aged 18 to 59 who received the Ad26.COV2.S COVID-19 vaccine or a placebo. The chain links TRBV29-1 to TRBJ1-1, with D uncertain. Sequenced here: peripheral blood, sampled in a trial of Ad26.COV2.S vaccine versus placebo. CDR3 DNA sequence: TGCAGCGTTGCTTGGGGTGTGAACACTGAAGCTTTCTTT. Amino acids: CSVAWGVNTEAFF.